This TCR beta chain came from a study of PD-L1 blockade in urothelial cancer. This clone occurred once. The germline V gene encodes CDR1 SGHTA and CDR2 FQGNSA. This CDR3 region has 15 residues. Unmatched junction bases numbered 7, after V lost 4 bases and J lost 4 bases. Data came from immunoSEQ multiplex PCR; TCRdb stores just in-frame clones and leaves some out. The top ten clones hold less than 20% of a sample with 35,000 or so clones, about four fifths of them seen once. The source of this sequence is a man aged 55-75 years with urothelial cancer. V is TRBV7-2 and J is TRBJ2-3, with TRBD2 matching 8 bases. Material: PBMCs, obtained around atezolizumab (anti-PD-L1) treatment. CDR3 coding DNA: TGTGCCAGCAGCTCACCGGGACTAGTCTCAGATACGCAGTATTTT. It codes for CASSSPGLVSDTQYF.